In its sample, the clone carrying this T cell receptor beta chain was seen a few times. Its target is not known. The data stem from a study of post-analysis software for immune sequencing data. Study overall: Secondary progressive, relapsing-remitting and progressive-relapsing multiple sclerosis were among the included disease courses.

Researchers reported that TCR beta cDNA libraries carried unique molecular identifiers. Each CDR3 protein is one row after TCRdb ran MiXCR on the PCR reads. Of almost 700,000 distinct CDR3 sequences listed, around 64% are singletons. The CDR3 has 20 residues. With 5 bases clipped from V and 1 base from J, the junction kept 21 bases outside the gene matches. The germline V gene has CDR1 SGHTA and CDR2 FQGNSA. The study's findings and limits: Controls significantly exceeded multiple sclerosis patients in normalized Chao1 diversity. Higher frequency in patients than in controls was seen for a handful of TRBV segments, with TRBV5-6, TRBV5-1 and TRBV20-1 among them.

The sequence came from a girl aged 2 to 9 with multiple sclerosis. The gene calls are TRBV7-2 and TRBJ2-3, with TRBD2 identical over 7 bases. The specimen was blood. The CDR3 sequence is CASSRGRASGLWFGTDTQYF. CDR3 coding DNA: TGTGCCAGCAGCCGAGGGCGGGCGTCGGGACTATGGTTTGGCACAGATACGCAGTATTTT.